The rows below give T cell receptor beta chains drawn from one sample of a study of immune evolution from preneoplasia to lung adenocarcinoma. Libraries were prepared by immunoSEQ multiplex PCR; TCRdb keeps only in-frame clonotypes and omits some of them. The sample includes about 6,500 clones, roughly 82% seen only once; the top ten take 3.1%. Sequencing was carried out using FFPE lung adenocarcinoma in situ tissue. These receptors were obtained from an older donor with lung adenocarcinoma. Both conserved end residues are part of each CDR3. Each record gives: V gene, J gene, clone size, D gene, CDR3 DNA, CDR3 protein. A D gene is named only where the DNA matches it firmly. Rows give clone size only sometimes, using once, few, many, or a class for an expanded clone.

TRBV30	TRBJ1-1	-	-	TGTGCCTGGAGTTATGGTGGAGGCACTGAAGCTTTCTTT	CAWSYGGGTEAFF
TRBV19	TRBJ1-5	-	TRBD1	TGTGCCAGTAGTACGGACAGGGGGCAAAATCAGCCCCAGCATTTT	CASSTDRGQNQPQHF
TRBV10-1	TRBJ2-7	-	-	TGCGCCAGCAGTGTCGGCGGCAGGGTGGACGAGCAGTACTTC	CASSVGGRVDEQYF
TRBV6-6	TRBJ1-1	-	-	TGTGCCAGCAGTTACCGGGTGAACACTGAAGCTTTCTTT	CASSYRVNTEAFF
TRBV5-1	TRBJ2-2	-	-	TGCGCCAGCAGCTTGGCCCCCCCAGGAGGGTTAGGGGAGCTGTTTTTT	CASSLAPPGGLGELFF
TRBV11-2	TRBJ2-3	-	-	TGTGCCAGCAGCGCACTAGTGGGAGCCACAGATACGCAGTATTTT	CASSALVGATDTQYF
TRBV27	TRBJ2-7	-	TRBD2	TGTGCCAGCAGGCGGGGACTAGCGGGGGCCGAGCAGTACTTC	CASRRGLAGAEQYF
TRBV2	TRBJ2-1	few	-	TGTGCCAGCAGTGCCTCCCTGGTGGAGTTCTTC	CASSASLVEFF
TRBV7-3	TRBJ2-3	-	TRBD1	TGTGCCAGCAGCTTAACGGGGACAGGGGAGGATACGCAGTATTTT	CASSLTGTGEDTQYF
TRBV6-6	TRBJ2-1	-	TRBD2	TGTGCCAGCAGTTACTCTGCTAGCGGGAGGAATGAGCAGTTCTTC	CASSYSASGRNEQFF
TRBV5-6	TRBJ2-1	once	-	TGTGCCAGCAGCTTGGGGTTCAATGAGCAGTTCTTC	CASSLGFNEQFF
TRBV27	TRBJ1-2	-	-	TGTGCCAGCAGTGGCCTTCTGGCCGGAGACTATGGCTACACCTTC	CASSGLLAGDYGYTF
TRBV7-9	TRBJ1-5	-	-	TGTGCCAGCAGCTTAGCGGGGGTACGTGGCAATCAGCCCCAGCATTTT	CASSLAGVRGNQPQHF
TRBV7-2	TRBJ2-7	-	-	TGTGCCAGCAGCTTACGAGTTCCCCCCTACGAGCAGTACTTC	CASSLRVPPYEQYF
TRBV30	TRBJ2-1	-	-	TGTGCCCAAACTAGCTACAATGAGCAGTTCTTC	CAQTSYNEQFF
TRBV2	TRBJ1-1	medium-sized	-	TGTGCCAGCAGTGAGTTAGAGACGAACACTGAAGCTTTCTTT	CASSELETNTEAFF
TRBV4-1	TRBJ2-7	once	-	TGCGCCAGCAGCCAAAGAGGGAGCTCCTACGAGCAGTACTTT	CASSQRGSSYEQYF
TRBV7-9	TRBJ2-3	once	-	TGTGCCAGCAGCTTAAGCGTGCGAGGGCAGGGAGATACGCAGTATTTT	CASSLSVRGQGDTQYF
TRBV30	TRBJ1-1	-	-	TGTGCCTGGAGTGTATGGATGAACACTGAAGCTTTCTTT	CAWSVWMNTEAFF
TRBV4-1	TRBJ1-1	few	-	TGCGCCAGCAGCCAAAGCGGGTCTGAAGCTTTCTTT	CASSQSGSEAFF
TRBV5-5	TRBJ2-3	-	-	TGTGCCAGCAGCTTGGGCCCTAGGACAGAGAGCACAGATACGCAGTATTTT	CASSLGPRTESTDTQYF